This TCR beta chain was sequenced in a study of OX40 agonist ivuxolimab in advanced cancers. Looking at the study overall: Ivuxolimab was an agonistic, fully human IgG2 monoclonal antibody directed against OX40 (CD134), a costimulatory receptor. Intravenous ivuxolimab was administered to patients every 2 weeks at six dose levels: 0.01, 0.1, 0.3, 1.5, 3 and 10 mg/kg. Of the roughly 52 dose-escalation patients, hepatocellular carcinoma was present in around 20, melanoma in around 15, renal cell carcinoma in 9 and head and neck cancer in 9. A male proportion of around 83% and a mean age of approximately 62 years, ranging from 23 to 79, were recorded for the dose-escalation cohort. Patients were allowed to have had prior anti-PD-1, anti-PD-L1 or anti-CTLA-4 therapy, and 40% of the dose-escalation patients had been treated with checkpoint inhibitors. Partial responses occurred in three dose-escalation patients: two with cutaneous melanoma and one with hepatocellular carcinoma. The point of sequencing TCRbeta in the periphery was to test whether ivuxolimab changed TCR sequence diversity and drove clonal T-cell expansion. The monotherapy dose-escalation portion (N of about 52 patients) of the phase I ivuxolimab trial is reported in the paper.

The research as a whole found: Low levels of normalized T-cell clonal expansion were also shown by some nonresponding patients. Partial responders in the 0.1-3.0 mg/kg groups had among the lowest normalized peripheral clonal expansion, especially among CD8+ T cells. At doses of 0.1 to 3.0 mg/kg, clonal expansion of both CD4+ and CD8+ blood T cells was observed from baseline to week 6. Antigen specificity was not determined for the clonally expanded peripheral T cells. On average, CD8+ T cells showed more expanded clones than CD4+ T cells after ivuxolimab.

To sequence the TCRbeta CDR3 region, genomic DNA was isolated from the sorted cells. The immunoSEQ Assay was used to sequence the TCRbeta CDR3 regions. Imported from immuneACCESS, the table was reduced by TCRdb to in-frame sequences with V and J called. These copies leave out some clones; in studies compared against another copy, an unresolved V gene accounts for under half, and the cause of the remainder is not known. For this sample there are tens of thousands of clones; 82% appear just once. The ten largest make up more than 1.1% of the sample. For this clone: The specificity of this receptor is unknown. Base quality data are lacking; no much larger clone is found one base away.

The trial excluded patients who had a history of autoimmune disease or were on systemic immunosuppression. Peripheral blood for TCR sequencing was drawn from every dose cohort at baseline, at cycle 4 day 1 and at cycle 7 day 1. The samples were drawn from a first-in-human, open-label, multicenter phase I dose-escalation trial of ivuxolimab. The trial enrolled adults with locally advanced or metastatic head and neck squamous cell, hepatocellular, melanoma or renal cell carcinoma. CD4+ and CD8+ T cells were sorted separately from peripheral blood before TCR sequencing. Sample: CD4+ or CD8+ T cells sorted from blood, taken in a trial of the OX40 agonist ivuxolimab. The TCR sequence derives from an adult with an advanced solid tumor such as melanoma, head and neck, liver or kidney cancer.

The DNA sequence follows: TGCGCCAGCAGTGAGGTACTACGAGAGGATGAGCAGTTCTTC. This yields the protein CASSEVLREDEQFF. The V gene is TRBV10-2 and the J gene is TRBJ2-1; the D gene lacks a confident call. For CDR1 and CDR2, the germline V gene lists WSHSY and SAAADI. The V and J ends are trimmed by 2 bases and 8 bases, leaving 13 bases between them. The CDR3 spans 14 residues, from the cysteine through the phenylalanine. Here the CDR3 DNA is all that survives: 42 bases in frame from base 1.